This T cell receptor beta chain originates from a study of Ad26.COV2.S vaccination and SARS-CoV-2 variants (dated by TCRdb to the early 2020s). At the level of the whole study: Donors in the vaccine arm were drawn from COV1001, a multicentre, randomized, double-blind, placebo-controlled phase I-IIa trial testing Ad26.COV2.S in healthy adults. Ad26.COV2.S was administered intramuscularly at 5 x 10^10 or 1 x 10^11 viral particles, either as a single shot or as two shots given 56 days apart. The specificity and breadth of SARS-CoV-2-reactive T cell receptors after Ad26.COV2.S vaccination were assessed by TCRbeta repertoire sequencing. A total of some 30 samples were included in the TCR-sequenced set, comprising 19 Ad26.COV2.S vaccine recipients, 5 placebo recipients and 8 SARS-CoV-2 convalescent individuals. Participants in the trial were split at random into five groups of five each, receiving low-dose or high-dose Ad26.COV2.S once or twice, or else placebo on both occasions. Throughout the experiments and outcome assessment, investigators stayed blinded to trial group allocation. Findings and caveats that apply to the study as a whole: The study was not powered for comparison of responses between vaccine doses or regimens. After vaccination, spike-specific CD8+ and CD4+ T cell responses were reported to show substantial breadth. Non-spike TCR breadth was comparable between vaccine and placebo recipients, consistent with the vaccine containing only spike. It was noted by the authors that total T cell responses may have been underestimated by the TCR breadth and depth analyses. Compared with placebo recipients, Ad26.COV2.S recipients showed higher spike-specific TCR breadth (P = 0.0014).

The treatment or condition label corresponds to: 15 to 20 received Ad26.COV2.S at low or high dose, single or two shots; about 5 received placebo; per-sample allocation not given. Repertoires of vaccine and placebo recipients were sequenced from samples collected on day 63 after the first injection. In Cohort 1b, about 25 adults aged 18-55 years were enrolled at a single site in Boston, USA, between 29 July and 7 August 2020. Ad26.COV2.S was a replication-incompetent adenovirus type 26 vector expressing a prefusion-stabilized SARS-CoV-2 spike protein from the original Wuhan strain. About this clone: No antigen is known for it. No much larger clone exists at a distance of one base, and base qualities are not known.

V is pruned by 6 bases and J by 4 bases, leaving 11 bases of the junction without a gene match. From the cysteine through the phenylalanine, the CDR3 covers 16 amino acids. Only the CDR3 DNA is retained, 48 bases long and in frame from the first base. For CDR1 and CDR2, the germline V gene lists SGHTA and FQGNSA. The immunoSEQ Assay was used to sequence TCRbeta CDR3 regions. After extraction, genomic DNA underwent amplification by bias-controlled multiplex PCR, followed by high-throughput sequencing. Regarding the original processing steps: To quantify the absolute abundance of every unique TCRbeta CDR3 region, sequences were collapsed and filtered. T cell fraction was estimated by normalizing TCRbeta template counts to usable DNA, which was measured by amplifying reference genes present in all nucleated cells. Repertoire TCRs were annotated as SARS-CoV-2-specific by exact matching of V gene, CDR3 amino acid sequence and J gene to a known reactive TCR set. The reference SARS-CoV-2 TCR set was obtained from MIRA and was filtered for enrichment in COVID-19-positive ImmuneCODE repertoires, whereby public or cross-reactive TCRs were removed. Using the MIRA antigens, annotated TCRs were further analysed by specific ORF or by position within an ORF. Breadth was defined as the number of annotated unique rearrangements divided by the total number of unique productive rearrangements, and depth was defined as the summed frequency of the annotated unique rearrangements. Group comparisons of TCR breadth used two-sided Wilcoxon rank-sum tests. This is the immuneACCESS table as TCRdb keeps it, with only in-frame sequences that have V and J called. A part of the clones is gone; compared with another copy, unresolved V genes explain less than half, and the rest is unexplained. The DNA was the basis for D and trimming; V, J and clone size are from that table. For this sample the table gives about 400,000 clones, of which 70% to 90% were detected only once. In total, the top ten clones hold under 2% of the sample.

The chain is assembled from TRBV7-2 and TRBJ2-1; TRBD2 agrees with 8 junctional bases. This clonotype was sampled from a person between 18 and 65 years old who received the Ad26.COV2.S COVID-19 vaccine or a placebo. The specimen comprised peripheral blood, sampled in a trial of Ad26.COV2.S vaccine versus placebo. The DNA sequence reads TGTGCCAGCAGGCCCACCAGCGGGAGACTTTACAATGAGCAGTTCTTC. Translated, this gives CASRPTSGRLYNEQFF.